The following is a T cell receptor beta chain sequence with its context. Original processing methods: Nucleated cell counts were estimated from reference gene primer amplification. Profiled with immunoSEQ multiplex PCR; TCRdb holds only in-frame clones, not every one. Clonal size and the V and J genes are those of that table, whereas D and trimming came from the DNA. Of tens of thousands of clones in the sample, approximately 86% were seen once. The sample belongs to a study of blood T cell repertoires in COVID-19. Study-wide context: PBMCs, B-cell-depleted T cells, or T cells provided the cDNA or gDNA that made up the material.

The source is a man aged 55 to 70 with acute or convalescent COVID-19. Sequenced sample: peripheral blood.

CDR3 DNA sequence: TGTGCCAGCAGTCTTGACCCCAGCGGGGCTAGCTCCTACAATGAGCAGTTCTTC. It encodes CASSLDPSGASSYNEQFF. The chain employs TRBV27 and TRBJ2-1, with 7 bases that match TRBD2. Germline loops: CDR1 MNHEY, CDR2 SMNVEV (reference sequence). V gave up 5 bases and J gave up 0 bases; unmatched junction bases: 13. The length of the CDR3 is 18 residues.